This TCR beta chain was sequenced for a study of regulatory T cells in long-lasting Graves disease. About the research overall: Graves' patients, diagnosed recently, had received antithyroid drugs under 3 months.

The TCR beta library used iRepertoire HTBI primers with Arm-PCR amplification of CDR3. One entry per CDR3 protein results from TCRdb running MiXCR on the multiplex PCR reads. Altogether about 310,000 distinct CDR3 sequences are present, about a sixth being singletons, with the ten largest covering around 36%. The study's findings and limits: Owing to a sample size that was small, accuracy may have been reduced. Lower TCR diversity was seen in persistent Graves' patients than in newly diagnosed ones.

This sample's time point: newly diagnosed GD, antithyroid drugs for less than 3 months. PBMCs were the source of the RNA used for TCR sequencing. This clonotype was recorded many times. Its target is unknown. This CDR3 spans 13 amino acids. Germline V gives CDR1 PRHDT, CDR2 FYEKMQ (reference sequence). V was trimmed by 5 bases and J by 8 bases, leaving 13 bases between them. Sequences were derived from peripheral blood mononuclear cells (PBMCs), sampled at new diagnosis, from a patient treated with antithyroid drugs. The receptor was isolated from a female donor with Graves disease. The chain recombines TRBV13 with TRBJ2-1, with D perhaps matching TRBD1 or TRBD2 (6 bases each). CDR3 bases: TGTGCCAGCAGCCCCGGGGGCGCCCATGAGCAGTTCTTC. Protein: CASSPGGAHEQFF.